The present T cell receptor (beta chain) was sequenced within a study of cytomegalovirus exposure and HLA in healthy donors (dated by TCRdb to about 2017). Describing the broader study: In an earlier analysis of under 750 of the donors, approximately 300 Gb of sequence data and some 100 million unique TCR beta sequences from about 190 million T cells were reported. Around 330 gigabases of sequencing data and around 88 million unique TCR sequences made up an early release that covered nearly 650 HLA-typed donors. Among the roughly 400 genotyped donors, around 81% belonged to the genetic ancestry cluster associated with self-reported Caucasian donors. The study was designed to test whether signatures of past pathogen exposure could be identified by cataloging public T cell receptors. The T cell repertoires of 666 subjects were profiled by immunosequencing and related to cytomegalovirus serostatus. Along with the roughly 670-subject first cohort, a separate validation cohort of 120 different subjects was used. To predict cytomegalovirus infection status, the study combined high-throughput TCR immunosequencing, statistical association of individual TCRs with disease status, and machine learning. A later analysis re-analyzed previously published TCR beta repertoires from roughly 600 donors and added high-resolution HLA genotyping to study TCR occurrence patterns. In the later analysis, no new phenotypic data were used to find candidate immune exposures; instead, reliance was placed on TCR beta sequences and their occurrence across donors. An earlier analysis of 587 of the donors applied high-throughput TCR beta sequencing to assess whether each TCR beta V gene segment acted as functional or pseudogenic. Donor age, sex, ethnicity and CMV serostatus were compiled together with the repertoire data. A later genetic analysis used genome-wide SNP genotypes for about 55% of the 666 donors, treating that subset as a discovery cohort. Every discovery cohort repertoire had been produced on one sequencing platform. Both class I and class II loci were covered by HLA typing, at four-digit resolution. Typing coverage varied by locus: about 620-640 donors for A, B, C, DRB1 and DQB1; roughly 510 for DQA1; about 570 for DPA1; approximately 470 for DPB1. Four to six DR-DQ haplotypes were handled as single units for association and clustering, since linkage in the cohort was strong. On average, 235,054 unique TCR beta nucleotide sequences were sequenced per donor among fewer than 500 genotyped donors of the cohort, with around 19% of those sequences being non-productive. Here is what the overall study found, with its caveats: A later genetic analysis associated a missense DCLRE1C variant with V-gene and J-gene trimming of TCR beta chains, and an independent cohort replicated the association. Assigning TCR associations to individual alleles was difficult when HLA alleles, especially DR and DQ, strongly co-occurred. The study gave a list of about 170 TCR beta chains associated with cytomegalovirus. A cluster of highly shared sequence variants was judged likely to represent a technical artifact of the sequencing pipeline. According to a later analysis, parvovirus B19, influenza, CMV and Epstein-Barr virus appeared linked to several top co-occurrence clusters. In an earlier analysis of 587 of the donors, most TCR beta V segments appeared in productive rearrangements about 87% or about 30% of the time, broadly matching IMGT annotations. The earlier analysis of 587 of the donors excluded seventeen rarely observed V segments, including chromosome 9 orphons, because counts were too low. The classifier was reported to diagnose cytomegalovirus status with high specificity and sensitivity in both the original and validation cohorts. A further reported finding was that TCR beta sequences accurately predicted the HLA-A and HLA-B alleles for most subjects in the first cohort. In a later analysis, some 18,000 TCR beta sequences were associated with specific HLA alleles at a false discovery rate of 0.05. Sequencing depth was assumed to be roughly uniform across donors in the presence/absence analyses, though that assumption may not hold. In vitro tests confirmed that a few of the cytomegalovirus-associated TCR beta chains recognize cytomegalovirus antigens. Most TCR sequences were observed very rarely across donors, whereas some public TCRs were present in many individuals. A later analysis found that TCR association rates varied across HLA loci, with DRB1 alleles showing the most associated TCRs and HLA-C alleles the fewest. Compared with equally common non-associated chains, HLA-associated TCR beta chains in a later analysis were more clonally expanded and had lower generation probabilities. Some IMGT-functional V segments, including TRBV6-2 and TRBV6-3, could not be told apart with the 87-base-pair reads, so those segments were excluded. Linkage disequilibrium might explain the correlated functional status among segregating V segments, but an unknown experimental factor could not be ruled out. HLA typing was unavailable for some donors at each locus, so association tests used only the typed subset. Only TCR beta chains were sequenced in this cohort, and the absence of alpha or paired-chain data limited detectable features. According to a later genetic analysis, donors in an Asian-associated ancestry cluster had fewer N-insertions in productive TCRs than the roughly 670-donor mean. Immune exposure information for the cohort was limited to CMV serostatus. Most CMV-associated TCR beta chains appeared to be HLA-restricted in a later analysis, and the HLA associations seemed to be driven largely by CMV exposure. According to the authors, the approach could potentially be generalized to other disease states and immunological phenotypes.

Note on this clone: Its antigen remains unidentified. One base away there is no much larger clone; base qualities are not given.

Looking up the germline V gene (reference sequence) yields CDR1 LNHNV and CDR2 YYDKDF. The junction shows trimming of 0 bases on V and 0 bases on J, plus 12 bases between the germline ends. The CDR3 contains 17 residues, cysteine and phenylalanine counted. Of the read, only the CDR3 DNA is kept; its 51 bases are in frame from base 1. The cohort comprised fewer than 750 healthy bone marrow donors. Cohort members were all nominally healthy when sampled, although unrecorded immune exposures were likely present. The donor tested CMV seronegative, placing the donor among the approximately 360 seronegative members of the cohort. Every donor gave a peripheral blood sample, and the peripheral blood mononuclear cells from that sample were used for TCR beta sequencing. Genomic DNA extraction from the blood cell samples was performed with the Qiagen DNeasy Blood Extraction Kit. Libraries were made using the immunoSEQ multiplex PCR assay. For the multiplex PCR, a mixture combining 60 forward primers for TCR Vbeta segments and 13 reverse primers for TCR Jbeta segments was used. The CDR3 region of rearranged TCR beta genes was amplified from genomic DNA with a multiplex PCR assay. The Illumina HiSeq System was used to sequence the amplified TCR beta libraries as 87-base-pair reads. The original methods were these. A later analysis tallied 70 million to 100 million unique TCR beta chains across the 650 to 750 repertoires, and around 9.9 million of those chains were shared by two or more donors. To remove PCR and sequencing errors, raw reads were error-corrected and collapsed into unique sequences using a nearest-neighbor algorithm that merged closely related sequences. CDR3 sequences were aligned to IMGT reference sequences to assign V, D and J gene segments. Each retained sequence needed at least a six-nucleotide match to both a V gene segment and a J gene segment. A rearrangement counted as productive if the CDR3 had no stop codons and remained in frame with V and J, and every other rearrangement counted as non-productive. CDR3 was defined by IMGT convention, running from the second conserved V-encoded cysteine to the conserved J-encoded phenylalanine. The earlier analysis of 587 of the donors excluded any sequence lacking an unambiguous match to a single V gene segment. An earlier analysis of 500 to 600 of the donors classified V segments as functional when productive rearrangements were above 56.7% and as segregating when the standard deviation between donors was above 5%. To diagnose cytomegalovirus status from the catalog of TCR beta chain sequences, a statistical classification framework was built. In a later analysis, V and J genes were assigned by comparing TCR nucleotide sequences against IMGT/GENE-DB human TR gene sequences. In a later analysis, CDR3 sequences and most-parsimonious VDJ recombination scenarios were assigned using the TCRdist pipeline. A later analysis defined each TCR beta chain by its CDR3 amino acid sequence plus V-gene family, and excluded reads lacking a unique V-gene family. A later analysis removed roughly 590 highly shared, low-generation-probability nucleotide sequences to deal with suspected cross-contamination and a sequencing artifact. For each public chain, a later analysis derived a clonal expansion index from normalized ranks of inferred template counts within each repertoire. Generation probabilities in a later analysis came from a VDJ recombination model fitted to out-of-frame rearrangements, and those results were checked against IGoR. In a later analysis, hypergeometric tests were used to score TCR-TCR, TCR-HLA and TCR-CMV co-occurrence, with a repertoire-size bias correction applied to TCR pairs. To estimate false discovery rates, a later analysis permuted the HLA or CMV assignments 20 times. In a later analysis, co-occurring TCRs were grouped using DBSCAN, with TCRdist sequence similarity added in when clustering inside HLA-allele-positive subsets. For co-occurrence clustering, repertoires with fewer than 30,000 or more than 120,000 public chains were excluded, along with four or five repertoires with anomalous nucleotide sharing. Entries here come from immuneACCESS through TCRdb and include only in-frame sequences with V and J called. Some clones fail to appear in such tables; in the studies checked, an unresolved V gene covers under half of the shortfall, and the cause of the remainder is unknown. V and J calls and clone size are copied from that table; D and trimming were computed from the DNA. Present in this sample are fewer than 250,000 clones, about 87% of which were seen just once. In total, the top ten clones hold 1% to 1.5% of the sample.

The chain links TRBV15 with TRBJ1-3, with the D gene not clear enough to name. Input material: PBMCs. This TCR derives from a man aged 25 to 45 in good health and CMV-seronegative. The CDR3 sequence is CATSRDRVPHSGNTIYF. The nucleotide sequence reads as follows: TGTGCCACCAGCAGAGACCGGGTTCCCCACTCTGGAAACACCATATATTTT.